Given below is one T cell receptor beta chain in context. The antigen is unknown. This specimen belongs to a study of shared clonotypes between healthy human individuals. Study-wide results and limits: It was observed that roughly 5% of naive CD4 clonotypes were shared across a handful of donors. Rarefaction indicated that sorted-subset sequencing remained incomplete although depth was large.

Authors' analysis steps: Junction-only sequences without quality scores came from ImmunoSEQ, so filtering differed. Assay used: immunoSEQ multiplex PCR; TCRdb lists only in-frame clones, some missing. For V, J and clone size, that table is used; D and trimming come from the DNA. The sample gives roughly 640,000 clones, around 67% of which show up once; more than 1.5% is in the top ten. In germline, CDR1 is MNHEY, CDR2 SVGAGI. The CDR3 length is 13 residues. With 8 bases removed from V and 4 bases from J, the gap between germline ends came to 12 bases. Every contributor of samples was a Caucasian grown-up residing in Nashville, Tennessee.

The source of this sequence is a woman in her 30s in good health. The rearrangement joins TRBV6-5 to TRBJ1-5; maybe TRBD1 (6 bases). The sequencing input was memory CD4+ T cells sorted from blood. Specified subset: CD45RA-negative fraction. CDR3 nucleotide sequence: TGTGCCAGCTGGGACAACTGGAATCAGCCCCAGCATTTT. This gives the protein CASWDNWNQPQHF.